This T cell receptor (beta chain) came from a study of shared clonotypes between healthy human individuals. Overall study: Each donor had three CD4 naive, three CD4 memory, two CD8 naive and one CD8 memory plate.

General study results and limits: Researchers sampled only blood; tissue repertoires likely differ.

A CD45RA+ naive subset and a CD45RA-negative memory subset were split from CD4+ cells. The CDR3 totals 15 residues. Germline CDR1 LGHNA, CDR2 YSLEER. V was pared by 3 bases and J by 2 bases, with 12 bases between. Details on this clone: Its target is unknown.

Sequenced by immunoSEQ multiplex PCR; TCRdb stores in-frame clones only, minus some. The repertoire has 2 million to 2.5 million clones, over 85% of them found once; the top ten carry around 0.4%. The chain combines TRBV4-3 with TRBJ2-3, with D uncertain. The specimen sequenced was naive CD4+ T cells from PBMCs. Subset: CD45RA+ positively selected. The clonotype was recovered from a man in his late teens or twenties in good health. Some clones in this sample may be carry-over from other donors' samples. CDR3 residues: CASSHKVWDTDTQYF. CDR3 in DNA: TGCGCCAGCAGCCACAAGGTGTGGGACACAGATACGCAGTATTTT.